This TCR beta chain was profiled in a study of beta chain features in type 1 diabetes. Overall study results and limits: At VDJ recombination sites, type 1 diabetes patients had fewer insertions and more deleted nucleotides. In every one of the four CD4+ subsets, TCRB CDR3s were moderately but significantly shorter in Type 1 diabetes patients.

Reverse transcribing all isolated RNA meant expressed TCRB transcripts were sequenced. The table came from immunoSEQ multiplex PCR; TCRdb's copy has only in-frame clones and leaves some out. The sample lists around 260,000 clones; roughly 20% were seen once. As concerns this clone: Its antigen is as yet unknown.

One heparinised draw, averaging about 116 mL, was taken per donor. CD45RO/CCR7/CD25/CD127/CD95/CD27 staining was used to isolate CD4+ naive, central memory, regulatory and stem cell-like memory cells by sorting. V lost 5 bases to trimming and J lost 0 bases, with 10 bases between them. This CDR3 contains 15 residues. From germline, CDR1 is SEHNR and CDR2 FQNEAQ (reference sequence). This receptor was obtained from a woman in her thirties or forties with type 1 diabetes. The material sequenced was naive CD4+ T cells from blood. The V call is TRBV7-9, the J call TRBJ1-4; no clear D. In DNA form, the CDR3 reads TGTGCCAGCAGCCAGACCCGGGCAACTAATGAAAAACTGTTTTTT. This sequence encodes CASSQTRATNEKLFF.